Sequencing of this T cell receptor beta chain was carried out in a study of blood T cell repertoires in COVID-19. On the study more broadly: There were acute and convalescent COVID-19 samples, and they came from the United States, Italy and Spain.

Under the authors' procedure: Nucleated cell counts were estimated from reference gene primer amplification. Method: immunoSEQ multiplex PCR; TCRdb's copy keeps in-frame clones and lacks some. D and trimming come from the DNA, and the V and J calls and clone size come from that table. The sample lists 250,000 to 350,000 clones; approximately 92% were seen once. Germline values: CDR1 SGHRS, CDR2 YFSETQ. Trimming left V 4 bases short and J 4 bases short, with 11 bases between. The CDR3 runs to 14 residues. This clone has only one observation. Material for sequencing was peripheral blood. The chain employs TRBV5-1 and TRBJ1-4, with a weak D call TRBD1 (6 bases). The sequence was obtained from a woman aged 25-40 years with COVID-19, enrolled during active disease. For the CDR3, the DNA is TGCGCCAGCAGCCCCGGACAGCTTAATGAAAAACTGTTTTTT. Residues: CASSPGQLNEKLFF.